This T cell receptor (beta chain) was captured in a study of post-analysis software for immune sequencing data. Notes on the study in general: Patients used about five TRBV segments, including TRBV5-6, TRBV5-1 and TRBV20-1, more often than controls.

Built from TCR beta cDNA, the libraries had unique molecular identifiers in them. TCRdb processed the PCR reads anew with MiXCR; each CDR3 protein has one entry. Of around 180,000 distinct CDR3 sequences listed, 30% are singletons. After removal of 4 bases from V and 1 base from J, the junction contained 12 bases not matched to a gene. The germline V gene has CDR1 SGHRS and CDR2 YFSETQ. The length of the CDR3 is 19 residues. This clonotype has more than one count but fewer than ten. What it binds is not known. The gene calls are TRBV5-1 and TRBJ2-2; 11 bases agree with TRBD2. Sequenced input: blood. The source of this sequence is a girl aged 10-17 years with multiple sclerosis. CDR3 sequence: CASSITGTSGLRNTGELFF. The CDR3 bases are TGCGCCAGCAGCATCACCGGGACTAGCGGACTAAGGAACACCGGGGAGCTGTTTTTT.